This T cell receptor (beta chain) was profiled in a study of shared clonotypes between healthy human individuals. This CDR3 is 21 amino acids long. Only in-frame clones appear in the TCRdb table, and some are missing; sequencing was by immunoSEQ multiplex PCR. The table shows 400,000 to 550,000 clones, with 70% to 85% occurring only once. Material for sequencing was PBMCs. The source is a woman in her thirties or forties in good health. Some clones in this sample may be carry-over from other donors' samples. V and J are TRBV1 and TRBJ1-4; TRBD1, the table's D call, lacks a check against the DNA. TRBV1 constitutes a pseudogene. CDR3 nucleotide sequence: TGCACCAGCAGCCAAGAGAAGGGGGTTATAGGCCCTATTGCAACTAATGAAAAACTGTTTTTT. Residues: CTSSQEKGVIGPIATNEKLFF.